Listed below are T cell receptor beta chains from one sample, sequenced in a study of PD-1 blockade in classical Hodgkin lymphoma. TCRdb's copy holds only in-frame clones and misses some; the assay was immunoSEQ multiplex PCR. This sample has nearly 25,000 clones, with less than 75% found just once. The sample here was peripheral blood mononuclear cells (PBMCs), taken before the fourth cycle of nivolumab. The receptors derive from a human donor with classical Hodgkin lymphoma. The conserved cysteine and the conserved F or W are not part of the CDR3 here.

CDR3: ASSYGGLGTEAF
V: TRBV6-5

CDR3: ASREQGKETQY
V: TRBV28

CDR3: ASSLTPRVRDQPQH
V: TRBV28

CDR3: ASSQGGQGSEKLF
V: TRBV4-1

CDR3: ASSLPHGGGETQY
V: TRBV7-2

CDR3: ASSLMEGDGYT
V: TRBV18

CDR3: ASTPPTTQETQY
V: TRBV11-2

CDR3: ASSPQRYEQY
V: TRBV18

CDR3: ASSLGPRADTQY
V: TRBV5-6

CDR3: ASSLKGTGRETQY
V: TRBV6-6

CDR3: ASSEGAPGQGYQPQH
V: TRBV6-1

CDR3: ASSLEQRNTEAF
V: TRBV5-4

CDR3: ASSLGTGGNEQF
V: TRBV5-1

CDR3: ASRGDRSPLH
V: TRBV2

CDR3: ASSQTSGGLTDTQY
V: TRBV28

CDR3: ASSLGRRHTGELF
V: TRBV7-2

CDR3: ASSVAGGQDEQF
V: TRBV2

CDR3: ASSQDVRNEQF
V: TRBV4-1

CDR3: ASSIDRANTIY
V: TRBV7-3

CDR3: ASRGQSDTEAF
V: TRBV5-1

CDR3: ASTLRGNSPLH
V: TRBV27

CDR3: ASSYSDSSSYEQY
V: TRBV6-6

CDR3: ASSRDSKSWDEKLF
V: TRBV14

CDR3: ATSREGLMVTGPQH
V: TRBV15

CDR3: ASSRIAGTGGDEQF
V: TRBV11-2

CDR3: ASSATGRDSGANVLT
V: TRBV7-3

CDR3: ASSRTVGGEKLF
V: TRBV6-5

CDR3: ASSVAGTWTDTQY
V: TRBV5-1

CDR3: ASSYGNRGNYGCT
V: TRBV6-5

CDR3: ASSPQGNYGYT
V: TRBV5-4

CDR3: ASSSWAGSSYNSPLH
V: TRBV7-9

CDR3: ASSPNYSNQPQH
V: TRBV6-1

CDR3: AWSRDRLMNSPLH
V: TRBV30

CDR3: ASSRNGGAPEETQY
V: TRBV4-2

CDR3: ARRTGNQPQH
V: TRBV5-3

CDR3: ASSYLASAEGTDTQY
V: TRBV5-1

CDR3: ASSQPGQGNIQY
V: TRBV4-1

CDR3: ASSYLRGAEAF
V: TRBV7-2

CDR3: ASSSVGSGGHEQY
V: TRBV7-9

CDR3: ASSLLTGNTEAF
V: TRBV5-1

CDR3: ASSPRGQGRPGELF
V: TRBV28

CDR3: ATSGINLGTDTQY
V: TRBV15

CDR3: ASSLAYGLYQETQY
V: TRBV5-8

CDR3: ASSPLVGQAF
V: TRBV7-9

CDR3: ASSTQARALDGYT
V: TRBV19

CDR3: ASSSGQYAGELF
V: TRBV11-2

CDR3: ATDGGLGNQPQH
V: TRBV19

CDR3: ASSYSMGLVKTQY
V: TRBV6-5

CDR3: ASSLPAGASPLH
V: TRBV7-2

CDR3: ASSQGGGFGNGYT
V: TRBV4-1

CDR3: ASSIGIWAETQY
V: TRBV7-8

CDR3: ASSQGGQMWETQY
V: TRBV4-3

CDR3: ASSQDRGEQF
V: TRBV7-9

CDR3: ASSVRGAVDTQY
V: TRBV2

CDR3: ASTLSGTVEKLF
V: TRBV6-1